The 14 T cell receptor beta chains reported below all come from one sample, sequenced in a study of cytomegalovirus exposure and HLA in healthy donors. The PCR made use of 60 Vbeta and 13 Jbeta primers. Sequencing used immunoSEQ multiplex PCR; TCRdb keeps in-frame clones, though not all of them. The top ten clones hold about 4.9% of a sample with around 180,000 clones, about four fifths of them seen once. The sequencing input was PBMCs. The source is a girl aged 5-17 years in good health and CMV-seropositive.

The genes are TRBV18 and TRBJ1-5, with a weak D call TRBD1 (5 bases). Germline-derived CDR1 and CDR2 are KGHSH and LQKENI. CDR3 length: 14 amino acids. The V and J ends lost 1 base and 6 bases respectively, with 10 bases between them. In DNA, the CDR3 is TGTGCCAGCTCACCACAACCGGGGGGTCAGCCCCAGCATTTT. It codes for CASSPQPGGQPQHF.

This rearrangement joins TRBV18 to TRBJ1-2; D gene uncertain. In germline, CDR1 is KGHSH, CDR2 LQKENI. The CDR3 is 16 residues long. V was pared by 3 bases and J by 1 base, with 15 bases between. DNA of the CDR3: TGTGCCAGCTCACCGCGCGGGGAAATCCTTAACTATGGCTACACCTTC. Its translation: CASSPRGEILNYGYTF.

The V and J genes are TRBV6-6 and TRBJ1-1; no definite D call. Trimming removed 1 base at V and 3 bases at J, with 6 bases between. Germline V gene sequence: CDR1 MNHNY, CDR2 SVGAGI (reference sequence). This CDR3 spans 13 amino acids. Here the CDR3 reads CASSYYRDTEAFF. The CDR3 nucleotides are TGTGCCAGCAGTTACTACCGGGACACTGAAGCTTTCTTT.

This clone came up a few times. DNA for the CDR3: TGTGCCAGCAGCTTGGAGGCAGGGGGCGGCCAGCCCCAGCATTTT. Protein: CASSLEAGGGQPQHF. The chain has TRBV5-5 and TRBJ1-5, with 8 bases that match TRBD1. This CDR3 spans 15 amino acids. Per the germline V gene, CDR1 is SGHKS and CDR2 is YYEKEE (reference sequence). V lost 0 bases, J lost 7 bases, and 6 bases stayed unmatched. Variable domain in full (rest from reference TRBV5-5 and TRBJ1-5): DAGVTQSPTHLIKTRGQQVTLRCSPISGHKSVSWYQQVLGQGPQFIFQYYEKEERGRGNFPDRFSARQFPNYSSELNVNALLLGDSALYLCASSLEAGGGQPQHFGDGTRLSIL.

This clone appeared once. The chain recombines TRBV27 with TRBJ1-2, with D possibly being TRBD1 (6 bases). CDR3 length: 12 residues. The ends were cut back, 6 bases at V and 3 bases at J, with 8 bases in the middle. Germline V gene lookup returns CDR1 MNHEY and CDR2 SMNVEV (reference sequence). The CDR3 spells CASRTGDYGYTF. CDR3 DNA sequence: TGTGCCAGCAGGACAGGTGACTATGGCTACACCTTC.

This chain links TRBV6-1 with TRBJ1-1, with D maybe TRBD1 (5 bases). This CDR3 is 15 amino acids long. The V end lost 1 base, the J end lost 4 bases, and 13 bases lay between the germline ends. CDR1 is MNHNS, CDR2 SASEGT, per germline. The CDR3 loop reads CASSEGDAGGTEAFF. CDR3 sequence (DNA): TGTGCCAGCAGTGAAGGGGACGCGGGGGGCACTGAAGCTTTCTTT.

The chain has TRBV4-2 and TRBJ1-3; D is possibly TRBD1 (6 bases). From germline, CDR1 is LGHNA and CDR2 YNFKEQ. This CDR3 has 15 amino acids. Trimming shortened V by 2 bases and J by 4 bases, and 12 bases separated the two germline ends. The CDR3 spells CASSQTQGTGNTIYF. The CDR3 DNA reads as TGTGCCAGCAGCCAAACCCAGGGGACAGGAAACACCATATATTTT.

The genes are TRBV7-9 and TRBJ1-2; 9 bases agree with TRBD1. Germline values: CDR1 SEHNR, CDR2 FQNEAQ (reference sequence). CDR3 size: 14 residues. V shed 3 bases, J shed 5 bases, and the junction held 4 bases outside the gene matches. In nucleotides, the CDR3 is TGTGCCAGCAGCTTCGCCGGGACAGGGTATGGCTACACCTTC. Its translation: CASSFAGTGYGYTF.

The chain carries TRBV4-1 and TRBJ1-1; no reliable D call. This CDR3 is built from 16 residues. Germline loops: CDR1 MGHRA, CDR2 YSYEKL. The V and J ends lost 4 bases and 2 bases respectively, with 17 bases between them. The CDR3 sequence is CASSPSFARENTEAFF. The CDR3 DNA sequence: TGCGCCAGCAGCCCAAGTTTTGCACGGGAAAACACTGAAGCTTTCTTT.

The V gene is TRBV25-1, the J gene TRBJ2-5; D not resolved. Germline V gene sequence: CDR1 MGHDK, CDR2 SYGVNS. Between the trimmed V and J ends, which lost 4 bases and 5 bases, there was a span of 8 bases. The CDR3 consists of 12 residues. The CDR3 DNA follows: TGTGCCAGCAGTGCCCCTACGGAGACCCAGTACTTC. Translated, it gives CASSAPTETQYF.

This rearrangement joins TRBV7-9 to TRBJ1-1; D not certain. This CDR3 has 15 residues. Germline V CDR1 and CDR2: SEHNR, FQNEAQ (reference sequence). The ends were cut back, 1 base at V and 6 bases at J, with 15 bases in the middle. CDR3 bases: TGTGCCAGCAGCTTAGTGTCGGGTTTCATCCCTGAAGCTTTCTTT. The encoded protein is CASSLVSGFIPEAFF.

This clone was detected once. The V call is TRBV5-4, the J call TRBJ1-1; 9 bases fit TRBD1. With 4 bases clipped from V and 5 bases from J, the junction kept 6 bases outside the gene matches. The CDR3 has 14 amino acids. Germline CDR1 SGHNT, CDR2 YYREEE (reference sequence). The CDR3 sequence: CASSKTGGGTEAFF. DNA for the CDR3: TGTGCCAGCAGCAAGACAGGGGGAGGGACTGAAGCTTTCTTT.

The chain carries TRBV4-1 and TRBJ2-3, with D tentatively TRBD1 (5 bases). The V end lost 3 bases, the J end lost 3 bases, and 13 bases lay between the germline ends. The V gene's germline CDR1 is MGHRA and CDR2 YSYEKL. The CDR3 is made up of 15 amino acids. CDR3 in amino acids: CASSQAIRGTDTQYF. The CDR3 region has the DNA TGCGCCAGCAGCCAGGCCATAAGGGGTACAGATACGCAGTATTTT.

This clone was counted only a few times. The chain employs TRBV5-1 and TRBJ2-5; 7 bases are a match to TRBD1. The end of the DNA aligns better with TRBJ2-7, so the J call may be wrong. The germline CDR1 and CDR2 sequences are SGHRS and YFSETQ. CDR3 length equals 14 residues. CDR3 nucleotide sequence: TGCGCCAGCAGCTTGGGGACAGGCCTCTACGAGCAGTACTTC. This translates into CASSLGTGLYEQYF.